These T cell receptor beta chains were read from a single sample in a study of glioma-infiltrating T cells. TCRdb itself ran the multiplex PCR reads through MiXCR, one entry per CDR3 protein. The sample consists of fewer than 200,000 distinct CDR3 sequences, over 25% of them appearing once. The specimen sequenced was glioma tissue, nonneoplastic brain tissue, or PBMCs (not recorded which). These receptors were taken from a human donor with low-grade glioma or glioblastoma, undergoing nonglioma brain surgery, or in good health (not recorded which). Both conserved end residues are part of each CDR3. The D gene is left open where the match is weak. The size field is filled for only some rows; it gives once, few, many or a size class.

cdr3_length d_call j_call clone_size v_call cdr3_nt cdr3_aa
18 - TRBJ2-1 few TRBV19 TGTGCCAGTAGTATGGCCCTCTGGGGTAGCCGCTCCTACAATGAGCAGTTCTTC CASSMALWGSRSYNEQFF
15 - TRBJ2-5 - TRBV15 TGTGCCACCAGCGGAGCACAGGGTAATATAAAGACCCAGTACTTC CATSGAQGNIKTQYF
14 - TRBJ2-1 - TRBV4-1 TGCGCCAGCACCCAAGGGGCGGGACCCAATGAGCAGTTCTTC CASTQGAGPNEQFF
12 - TRBJ1-1 many TRBV6-1 TGTGCCAGCAGCAGACAGAACACTGAAGCTTTCTTT CASSRQNTEAFF
16 TRBD1 TRBJ1-6 many TRBV6-1 TGTGCCAGCAGCCCAGTCCAGGGGGCGCGGAATTCACCCCTCCACTTT CASSPVQGARNSPLHF
16 TRBD2 TRBJ2-7 few TRBV18 TGTGCCAGCTCACCCCCGGCAGCGGGAGGATCCTACGAGCAGTACTTC CASSPPAAGGSYEQYF
15 TRBD1 TRBJ1-5 - TRBV19 TGTGCCAGTAGAAGGACAGGCTTTGGGAATCAGCCCCAGCATTTT CASRRTGFGNQPQHF
13 - TRBJ2-7 many TRBV12-3/TRBV12-4 TGTGCCAGCAGTTTGGACACTACCTACGAGCAGTACTTC CASSLDTTYEQYF
14 - TRBJ2-5 many TRBV7-2 TGTGCCAGCAGCTTTCAAGGGGACGGGGAGACCCAGTACTTC CASSFQGDGETQYF
14 - TRBJ1-5 - TRBV12-3/TRBV12-4 TGTGCCAGCAGTTATAGCAGGGAATACCAGCCCCAGCATTTT CASSYSREYQPQHF
15 - TRBJ2-1 - TRBV7-9 TGTGCCAGCAGCTTAGTATTATCGGATTCCGATGAGCAGTTCTTC CASSLVLSDSDEQFF
16 TRBD1 TRBJ2-3 many TRBV7-2 TGTGCCAGCAGCTTACGGACAGGTTATCGCACAGATACGCAGTATTTT CASSLRTGYRTDTQYF
15 - TRBJ2-7 few TRBV5-4 TGTGCCAGCAGCTTGGTGTCTGTCAGGGGTTACGAGCAGTACTTC CASSLVSVRGYEQYF
16 TRBD2 TRBJ2-1 - TRBV19 TGTGCCAGTAGTCCCCAAACTAGCGGGAGGAGGGATGAGCAGTTCTTC CASSPQTSGRRDEQFF
15 - TRBJ2-1 - TRBV20-1 TGCAGTGCTAGAGCGCGGATGAGCTCCTACAATGAGCAGTTCTTC CSARARMSSYNEQFF
15 TRBD1 TRBJ2-5 few TRBV5-4 TGTGCCAGCAGCTTACTGGACAGGAACCAAGAGACCCAGTACTTC CASSLLDRNQETQYF
14 - TRBJ2-1 many TRBV7-2 TGTGCCAGCAGTAGACAGCCCCCAGTCAATGAGCAGTTCTTC CASSRQPPVNEQFF
16 TRBD2 TRBJ2-5 many TRBV6-2/TRBV6-3 TGTGCCAGCAGTTCCCGGACTAGCCCCAGCCAAGAGACCCAGTACTTC CASSSRTSPSQETQYF
12 - TRBJ2-1 many TRBV6-1 TGTGCCAGCACAAGGGGTTTGGATGAGCAGTTCTTC CASTRGLDEQFF
16 - TRBJ2-7 - TRBV4-1 TGCGCCAGCAGCAGGTCACTACAACCAATCTCCTACGAGCAGTACTTC CASSRSLQPISYEQYF
15 - TRBJ1-1 few TRBV7-9 TGTGCCAGCAGCTGGGTGCTACAGGGAAACACTGAAGCTTTCTTT CASSWVLQGNTEAFF
15 TRBD2 TRBJ2-5 many TRBV25-1 TGTGCCAGCGCTGTAGCGGGAGGAGGTCAAGAGACCCAGTACTTC CASAVAGGGQETQYF
12 TRBD1 TRBJ1-2 - TRBV12-3/TRBV12-4 TGTGCCAGCACACTTGGACAGGGAGGCTACACCTTC CASTLGQGGYTF
15 - TRBJ2-1 - TRBV6-4 TGTGCCAGCAGTGAAAGCAGGGGCTCCTACAATGAGCAGCTCTTC CASSESRGSYNEQLF
14 - TRBJ2-7 - TRBV6-2/TRBV6-3 TGTGCCAGCAGTTCCGGTACAGGCCCCTACGAGCAGCACTTC CASSSGTGPYEQHF
14 - TRBJ2-7 many TRBV28 TGTGCCAGCAGGCCTGGACAGCCGACCTACGAGCAGTACTTC CASRPGQPTYEQYF